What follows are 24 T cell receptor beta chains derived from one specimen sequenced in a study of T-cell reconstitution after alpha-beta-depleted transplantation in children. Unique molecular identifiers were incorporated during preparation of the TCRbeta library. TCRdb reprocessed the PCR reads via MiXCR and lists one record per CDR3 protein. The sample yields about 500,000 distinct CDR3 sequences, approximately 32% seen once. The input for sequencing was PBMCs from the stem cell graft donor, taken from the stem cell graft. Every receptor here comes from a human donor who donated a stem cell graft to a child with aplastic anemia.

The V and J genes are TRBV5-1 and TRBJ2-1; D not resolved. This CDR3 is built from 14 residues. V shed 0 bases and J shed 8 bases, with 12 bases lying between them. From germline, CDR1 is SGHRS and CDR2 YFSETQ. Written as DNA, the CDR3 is TGCGCCAGCAGCTTGGCGAGAACGGCCCATGAGCAGTTCTTC. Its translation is CASSLARTAHEQFF.

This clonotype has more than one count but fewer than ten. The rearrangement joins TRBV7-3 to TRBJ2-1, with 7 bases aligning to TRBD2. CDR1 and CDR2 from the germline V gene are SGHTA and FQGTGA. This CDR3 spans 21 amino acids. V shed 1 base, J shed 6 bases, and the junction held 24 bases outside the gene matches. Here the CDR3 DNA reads TGTGCCAGCAGCTTAATGAGACCGGGACTAATGGAAACGAAATCGATCAATGAGCAGTTCTTC. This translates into CASSLMRPGLMETKSINEQFF.

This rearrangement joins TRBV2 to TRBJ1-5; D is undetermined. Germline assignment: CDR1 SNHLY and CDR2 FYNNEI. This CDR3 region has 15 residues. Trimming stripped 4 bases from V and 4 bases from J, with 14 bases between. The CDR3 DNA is TGTGCCAGCAGTGCCGTCGGAGGGAGAAATCAGCCCCAGCATTTT. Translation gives CASSAVGGRNQPQHF.

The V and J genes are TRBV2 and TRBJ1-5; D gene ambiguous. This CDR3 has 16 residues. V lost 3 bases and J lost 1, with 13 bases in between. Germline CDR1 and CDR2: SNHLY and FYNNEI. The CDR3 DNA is TGTGCCAGCAGTGATTCGGCGGTGTACAGCAATCAGCCCCAGCATTTT. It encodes CASSDSAVYSNQPQHF.

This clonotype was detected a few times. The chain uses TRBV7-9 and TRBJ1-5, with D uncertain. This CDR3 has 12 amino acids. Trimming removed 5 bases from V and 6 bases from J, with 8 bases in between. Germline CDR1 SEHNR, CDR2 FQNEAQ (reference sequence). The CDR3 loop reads CASSQDIQPQHF. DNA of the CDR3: TGTGCCAGCAGCCAAGACATTCAGCCCCAGCATTTT.

This CDR3 is CASSPGTVHEQYF. DNA of the CDR3: TGTGCCAGCAGTCCCGGGACAGTCCACGAGCAGTACTTC. The chain recombines TRBV6-1 with TRBJ2-7, with 7 bases aligning to TRBD1. Germline CDR1 and CDR2: MNHNS and SASEGT. V lost 5 bases, J lost 5 bases, and 6 bases stayed unmatched. The CDR3 is 13 residues long.

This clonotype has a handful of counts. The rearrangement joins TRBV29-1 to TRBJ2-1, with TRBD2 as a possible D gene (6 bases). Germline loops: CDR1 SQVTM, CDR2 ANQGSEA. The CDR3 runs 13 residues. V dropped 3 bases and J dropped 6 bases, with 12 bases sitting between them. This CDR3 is CSVEDGTSNEQFF. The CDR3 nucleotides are TGCAGCGTTGAGGATGGGACTTCCAATGAGCAGTTCTTC.

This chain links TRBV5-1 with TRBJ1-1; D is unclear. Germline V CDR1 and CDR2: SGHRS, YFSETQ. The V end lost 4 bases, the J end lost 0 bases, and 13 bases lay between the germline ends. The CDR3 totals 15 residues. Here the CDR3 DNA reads TGCGCCAGCAGCGACGAGATGCGGGTGAACACTGAAGCTTTCTTT. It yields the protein CASSDEMRVNTEAFF.

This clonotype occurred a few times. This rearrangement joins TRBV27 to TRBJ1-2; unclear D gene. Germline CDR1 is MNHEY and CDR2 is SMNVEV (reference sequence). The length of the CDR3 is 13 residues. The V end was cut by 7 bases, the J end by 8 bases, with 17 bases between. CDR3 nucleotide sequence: TGTGCCAGCAAAAGGGAATCCGCGGGGGGCTACACCTTC. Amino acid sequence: CASKRESAGGYTF.

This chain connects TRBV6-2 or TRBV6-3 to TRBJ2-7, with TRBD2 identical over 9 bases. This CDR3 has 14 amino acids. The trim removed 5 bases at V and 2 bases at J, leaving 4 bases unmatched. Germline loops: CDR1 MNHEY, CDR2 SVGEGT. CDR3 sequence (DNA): TGTGCCAGCAGTAAACTAGCGGGTCCCTACGAGCAGTACGTC. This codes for CASSKLAGPYEQYV.

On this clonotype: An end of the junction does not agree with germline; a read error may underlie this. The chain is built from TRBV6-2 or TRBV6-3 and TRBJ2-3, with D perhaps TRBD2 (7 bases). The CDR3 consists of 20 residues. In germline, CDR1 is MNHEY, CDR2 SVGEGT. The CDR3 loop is CASSYSDPLAGGGGTDTQYF. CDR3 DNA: TGTGCCAGCAGCTACTCCGACCCATTAGCGGGCGGAGGGGGAACAGATACGCAGTATTTT.

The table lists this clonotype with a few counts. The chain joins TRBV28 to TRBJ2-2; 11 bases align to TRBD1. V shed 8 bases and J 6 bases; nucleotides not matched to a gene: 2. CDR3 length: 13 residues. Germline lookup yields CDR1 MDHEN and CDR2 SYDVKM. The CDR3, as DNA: TGTGCCAGCTGGGACAGGGGGTCCGGGGAGCTGTTTTTT. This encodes CASWDRGSGELFF. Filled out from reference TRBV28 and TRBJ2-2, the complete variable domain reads DVKVTQSSRYLVKRTGEKVFLECVQDMDHENMFWYRQDPGLGLRLIYFSYDVKMKEKGDIPEGYSVSREKKERFSLILESASTNQTSMYLCASWDRGSGELFFGEGSRLTVL.

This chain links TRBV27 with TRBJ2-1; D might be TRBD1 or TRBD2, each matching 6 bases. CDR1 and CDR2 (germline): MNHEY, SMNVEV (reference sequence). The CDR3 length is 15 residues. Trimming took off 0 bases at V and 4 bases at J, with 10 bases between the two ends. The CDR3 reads CASSLSEGVYNEQFF. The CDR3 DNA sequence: TGTGCCAGCAGTTTATCGGAGGGGGTTTACAATGAGCAGTTCTTC.

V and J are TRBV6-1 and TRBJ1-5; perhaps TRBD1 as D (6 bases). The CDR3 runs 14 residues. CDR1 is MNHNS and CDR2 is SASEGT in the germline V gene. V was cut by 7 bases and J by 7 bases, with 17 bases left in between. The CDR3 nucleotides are TGTGCCAGCACCTGGGAAGGGGGGGACCAGCCCCAGCATTTT. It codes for CASTWEGGDQPQHF.

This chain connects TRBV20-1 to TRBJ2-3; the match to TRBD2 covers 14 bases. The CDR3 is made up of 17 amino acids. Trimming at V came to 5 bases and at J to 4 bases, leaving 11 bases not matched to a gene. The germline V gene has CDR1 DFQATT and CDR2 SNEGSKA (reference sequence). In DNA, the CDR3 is TGCAGTGCTGGACTAGCGGGAGGTAGTGAATCCCCAGATACGCAGTATTTT. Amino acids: CSAGLAGGSESPDTQYF.

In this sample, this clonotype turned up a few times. CDR3 nucleotide sequence: TGTGCCAGCAGCTTCTCTGGGCCCGGGGAGCTGTTTTTT. This sequence encodes CASSFSGPGELFF. V is TRBV7-2 and J is TRBJ2-2; D gene ambiguous. This CDR3 comprises 13 residues. The V gene's germline CDR1 is SGHTA and CDR2 FQGNSA. V shed 3 bases and J shed 6 bases, with 8 bases lying between them.

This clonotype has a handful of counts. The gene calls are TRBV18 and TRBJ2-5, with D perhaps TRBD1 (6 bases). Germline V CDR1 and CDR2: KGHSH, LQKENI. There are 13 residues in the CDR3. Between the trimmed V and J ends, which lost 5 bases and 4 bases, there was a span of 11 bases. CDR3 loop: CASSSQGRETQYF. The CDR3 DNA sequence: TGTGCCAGCTCATCCCAGGGGCGAGAGACCCAGTACTTC.

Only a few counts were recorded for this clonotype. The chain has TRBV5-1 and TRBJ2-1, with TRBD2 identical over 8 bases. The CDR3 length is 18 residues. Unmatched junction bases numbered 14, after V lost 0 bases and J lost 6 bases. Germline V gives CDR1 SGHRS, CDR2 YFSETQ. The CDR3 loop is CASSLGASGPPDPNEQFF. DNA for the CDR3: TGCGCCAGCAGCTTGGGGGCTAGCGGGCCCCCAGACCCCAATGAGCAGTTCTTC. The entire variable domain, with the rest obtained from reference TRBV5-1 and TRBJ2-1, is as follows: KAGVTQTPRYLIKTRGQQVTLSCSPISGHRSVSWYQQTPGQGLQFLFEYFSETQRNKGNFPGRFSGRQFSNSRSEMNVSTLELGDSALYLCASSLGASGPPDPNEQFFGPGTRLTVL.

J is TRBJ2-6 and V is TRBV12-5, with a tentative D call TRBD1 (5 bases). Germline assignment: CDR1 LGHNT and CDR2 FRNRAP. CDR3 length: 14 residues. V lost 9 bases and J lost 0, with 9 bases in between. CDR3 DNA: TGTGCTAGCAAACAGGTCTCTGGGGCCAACGTCCTGACTTTC. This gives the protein CASKQVSGANVLTF. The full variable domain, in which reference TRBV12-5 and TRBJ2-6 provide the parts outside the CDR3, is DARVTQTPRHKVTEMGQEVTMRCQPILGHNTVFWYRQTMMQGLELLAYFRNRAPLDDSGMPKDRFSAEMPDATLATLKIQPSEPRDSAVYFCASKQVSGANVLTFGAGSRLTVL.

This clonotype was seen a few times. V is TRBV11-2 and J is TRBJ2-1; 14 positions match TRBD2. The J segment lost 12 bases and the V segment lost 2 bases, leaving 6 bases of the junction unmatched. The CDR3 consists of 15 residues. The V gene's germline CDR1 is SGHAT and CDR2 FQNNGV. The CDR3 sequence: CASSLPGLAGVGQFF. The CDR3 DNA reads TGTGCCAGCAGCTTACCGGGACTAGCGGGAGTGGGGCAGTTCTTC.

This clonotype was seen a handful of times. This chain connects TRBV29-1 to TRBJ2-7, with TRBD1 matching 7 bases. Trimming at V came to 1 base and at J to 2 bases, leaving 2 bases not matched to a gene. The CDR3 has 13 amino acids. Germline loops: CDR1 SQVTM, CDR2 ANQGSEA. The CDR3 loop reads CSVEGDRAYEQYF. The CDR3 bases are TGCAGCGTTGAAGGCGACAGGGCCTACGAGCAGTACTTC.

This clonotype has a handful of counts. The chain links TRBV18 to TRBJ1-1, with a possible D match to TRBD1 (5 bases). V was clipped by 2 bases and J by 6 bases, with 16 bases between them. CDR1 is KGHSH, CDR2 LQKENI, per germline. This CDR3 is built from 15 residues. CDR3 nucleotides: TGTGCCAGCTCACCAGATCCAGGGATTGGGGCTGAAGCTTTCTTT. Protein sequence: CASSPDPGIGAEAFF.

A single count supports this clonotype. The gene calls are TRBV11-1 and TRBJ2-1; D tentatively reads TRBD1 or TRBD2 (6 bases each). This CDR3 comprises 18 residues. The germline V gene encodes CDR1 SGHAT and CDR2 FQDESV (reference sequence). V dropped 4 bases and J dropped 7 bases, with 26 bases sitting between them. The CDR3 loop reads CASSSLRGSRSGVNEQFF. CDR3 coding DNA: TGTGCCAGCAGCTCCCTGCGGGGTAGTAGATCAGGGGTTAATGAGCAGTTCTTC.

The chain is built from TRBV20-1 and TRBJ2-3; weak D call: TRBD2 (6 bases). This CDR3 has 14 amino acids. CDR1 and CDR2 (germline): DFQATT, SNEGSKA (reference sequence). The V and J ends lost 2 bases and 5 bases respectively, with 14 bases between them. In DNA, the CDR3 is TGCAGTGCTAGAAGGAGGGGTAGTGGAGATACGCAGTATTTT. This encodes CSARRRGSGDTQYF.